The 26 T cell receptor beta chains presented below share a single source sample, sequenced in a study of blood T cell repertoires in COVID-19. The data were produced by immunoSEQ multiplex PCR, yet TCRdb's version contains in-frame clones alone and is incomplete. The data contain 50,000 or so clones, over 80% of them seen just once; the ten biggest clones take up less than 75%. Sample: peripheral blood. The source is a man aged 70 or older with acute or convalescent COVID-19.

Note on this clone: Different DNA sequences within this sample yield the same CDR3. J is TRBJ1-1 and V is TRBV19, with D tentatively TRBD1 (5 bases). The V and J ends lost 2 bases and 2 bases respectively, with 6 bases between them. The germline V gene encodes CDR1 LNHDA and CDR2 SQIVND (reference sequence). The CDR3 runs to 13 residues. CDR3 nucleotides: TGTGCCAGTAGTATACAGGGAAACACTGAAGCTTTCTTT. This gives the protein CASSIQGNTEAFF.

CDR3 in amino acids: CAISESGTDTQYF. In DNA form, the CDR3 reads TGTGCCATCAGTGAGTCGGGGACTGATACGCAGTATTTT. The chain has TRBV10-3 and TRBJ2-3; perhaps TRBD2 as D (6 bases). V gave up 0 bases and J gave up 6 bases, with 7 bases separating them. Germline CDR1 ENHRY, CDR2 SYGVKD. This CDR3 comprises 13 residues.

This clone was seen only once. The chain is built from TRBV28 and TRBJ2-1, with D possibly being TRBD1 (6 bases). V dropped 6 bases and J dropped 0 bases, with 12 bases sitting between them. This CDR3 spans 15 amino acids. CDR1 and CDR2 (germline): MDHEN, SYDVKM. The CDR3 coding sequence is TGTGCCAGCAGAACTAGGGGGATCTCCTACAATGAGCAGTTCTTC. Its protein product is CASRTRGISYNEQFF.

This rearrangement joins TRBV5-1 to TRBJ1-3; no clear D. From germline, CDR1 is SGHRS and CDR2 YFSETQ. There are 16 residues in the CDR3. V lost 0 bases and J 1 base, leaving 11 bases between the germline ends. The DNA for the CDR3 is TGCGCCAGCAGCTTGGCCTATACGAGTTCTGGAAACACCATATATTTT. Amino acid sequence: CASSLAYTSSGNTIYF. Based on the CDR3 plus reference TRBV5-1 and TRBJ1-3, the full variable domain is KAGVTQTPRYLIKTRGQQVTLSCSPISGHRSVSWYQQTPGQGLQFLFEYFSETQRNKGNFPGRFSGRQFSNSRSEMNVSTLELGDSALYLCASSLAYTSSGNTIYFGEGSWLTVV.

J is TRBJ1-2 and V is TRBV5-8, with TRBD1 matching 7 bases. V shed 4 bases and J 4 bases; nucleotides not matched to a gene: 1. Looked up from germline, CDR1 is SGHTS and CDR2 is YDEGEE. This CDR3 contains 12 residues. The CDR3 nucleotides read TGTGCCAGCAGCCGGACAGGCTATGGCTACACCTTC. Translation: CASSRTGYGYTF.

The chain has TRBV3-1 (or the pseudogene TRBV3-2) and TRBJ1-3; possible D gene TRBD1, 5 bases. Germline V gene data show CDR1 as LGHDT and CDR2 as YNNKEL (reference sequence). This CDR3 has 15 residues. The V and J ends lost 5 bases and 0 bases respectively, with 11 bases between them. The CDR3 protein is CASSFNGGSGNTIYF. The CDR3 DNA is TGTGCCAGCAGCTTTAACGGGGGCTCTGGAAACACCATATATTTT.

Only one count was recorded for this clone. The chain has TRBV7-8 and TRBJ2-7, with a possible D match to TRBD1 (5 bases). The CDR3 is 14 residues long. Germline V CDR1 and CDR2: SGHVS, FQNEAQ. Trimming removed 1 base at V and 6 bases at J, with 13 bases between. The CDR3 reads CASSLVLTGGEQYF. CDR3 sequence (DNA): TGTGCCAGCAGCTTAGTGCTTACAGGCGGCGAGCAGTACTTC.

This chain uses TRBV5-6 with TRBJ2-2, with D unresolved. The V end lost 6 bases, the J end lost 1 base, and 10 bases lay between the germline ends. The CDR3 runs 14 residues. Germline V lookup: CDR1 SGHDT, CDR2 YYEEEE. The CDR3 region has the DNA TGTGCCAGCACCCTTGGCGGGAACACCGGGGAGCTGTTTTTT. Protein product: CASTLGGNTGELFF.

This clone was seen just once. V usage is TRBV18 and J usage is TRBJ1-4, with 8 bases fitting TRBD1. J was trimmed by 0 bases and V by 3 bases; bases with no gene match: 6. The germline CDR1 and CDR2 sequences are KGHSH and LQKENI. CDR3 length equals 17 residues. This CDR3 is CASSPRQGRATNEKLFF. The CDR3 DNA follows: TGTGCCAGCTCACCTAGACAGGGGAGAGCAACTAATGAAAAACTGTTTTTT.

The chain combines TRBV9 with TRBJ2-1; a weak D match, TRBD2 (6 bases). This CDR3 is built from 14 residues. The germline V gene has CDR1 SGDLS and CDR2 YYNGEE. The V end lost 0 bases, the J end lost 9 bases, and 13 bases lay between the germline ends. This CDR3 is CASSVDGTSREQFF. In nucleotides, the CDR3 is TGTGCCAGCAGCGTAGACGGGACTTCACGTGAGCAGTTCTTC.

The V and J genes are TRBV5-1 and TRBJ2-3, with 12 nucleotides matching TRBD2. The germline gives CDR1 SGHRS, CDR2 YFSETQ. CDR3 length: 17 residues. Losses at the gene ends were 0 bases for V and 5 bases for J; bases not matched to a gene: 7. The CDR3 DNA reads TGCGCCAGCAGCTTGGTGGGACTAGCGGGCTCTAGAGATACGCAGTATTTT. Translation gives CASSLVGLAGSRDTQYF.

This clone was picked up one time. V is TRBV7-3 and J is TRBJ2-6; a possible D gene is TRBD2 (5 bases). Trimming left V 6 bases short and J 2 bases short, with 11 bases between. Germline V gene data show CDR1 as SGHTA and CDR2 as FQGTGA. The CDR3 is 15 residues long. For the CDR3, the DNA is TGTGCCAGCAGTCCTCCCGGGGCTGGGGCCAACGTCCTGACTTTC. Translation: CASSPPGAGANVLTF.

This clone was picked up a small number of times. The chain carries TRBV7-2 and TRBJ2-2, with D possibly TRBD1 on 5 matching bases. Trimming pared 5 bases from V and 9 bases from J, leaving 10 bases between. This CDR3 has 12 residues. CDR1 is SGHTA and CDR2 is FQGNSA in the germline V gene. In DNA, the CDR3 is TGTGCCAGCAGCGAGACAGTCAGGGAGCTGTTTTTT. This translates into CASSETVRELFF.

The chain joins TRBV15 to TRBJ1-1; 8 nucleotides match TRBD1. V dropped 0 bases and J dropped 11; count of bases not matched to a gene: 8. There are 14 residues in the CDR3. Germline V gives CDR1 LNHNV, CDR2 YYDKDF (reference sequence). The CDR3, as DNA: TGTGCCACCAGCAGAGAGGGACAGGCCCCAAGGGCTTTCTTT. Translating gives CATSREGQAPRAFF.

The chain is built from TRBV3-1 (or the pseudogene TRBV3-2) and TRBJ1-2; D remains unclear. CDR1 is LGHDT and CDR2 is YNNKEL in the germline V gene (reference sequence). Trimming left V 4 bases short and J 0 bases short, with 9 bases between. The CDR3 length is 14 residues. CDR3 residues: CASSPLRSNYGYTF. The CDR3 bases are TGTGCCAGCAGCCCCCTGCGATCTAACTATGGCTACACCTTC.

The chain links TRBV18 to TRBJ2-7; 7 bases align to TRBD1. The CDR3 sequence is 15 residues long. The ends lost 6 bases at V and 6 bases at J; junction bases unmatched: 14. Germline CDR1 reads KGHSH; CDR2 reads LQKENI. The CDR3 nucleotides are TGTGCCAGCTCGCTGGGACAGACCAGGGGCGGCGAGCAGTACTTC. Protein sequence: CASSLGQTRGGEQYF.

The chain is built from TRBV27 and TRBJ1-4, with D maybe TRBD1 (5 bases). V lost 8 bases to trimming and J lost 3 bases, with 13 bases between them. From germline, CDR1 is MNHEY and CDR2 SMNVEV (reference sequence). This CDR3 region has 14 residues. CDR3 loop: CASAPIGANEKLFF. In DNA, the CDR3 is TGTGCCAGCGCCCCCATAGGGGCTAATGAAAAACTGTTTTTT.

The rearrangement links TRBV5-1 to TRBJ1-4; 8 bases align to TRBD1. Unmatched junction bases numbered 4, after V lost 2 bases and J lost 7 bases. CDR1 and CDR2 from the germline V gene are SGHRS and YFSETQ. This CDR3 is built from 14 residues. CDR3 residues: CASSLATGAEKLFF. The CDR3 nucleotides read TGCGCCAGCAGCTTAGCGACAGGGGCTGAAAAACTGTTTTTT.

The chain is built from TRBV24-1 and TRBJ2-5; D is perhaps TRBD1 (6 bases). CDR1 is KGHDR and CDR2 is SFDVKD in the germline V gene. V was clipped by 6 bases and J by 2 bases, with 6 bases between them. The CDR3 has 12 residues. In DNA, the CDR3 is TGTGCCACCAGTAGGGGGCAAGAGACCCAGTACTTC. This gives the protein CATSRGQETQYF.

J is TRBJ1-1 and V is TRBV18, with TRBD1 matching 7 bases. This CDR3 has 15 residues. Germline V lookup: CDR1 KGHSH, CDR2 LQKENI. V shed 2 bases, J shed 4 bases, and the junction held 7 bases outside the gene matches. CDR3 DNA: TGTGCCAGCTCACCAAGACAGGGTGACGGCACTGAAGCTTTCTTT. It specifies CASSPRQGDGTEAFF.

The chain combines TRBV5-6 with TRBJ1-2; D gene ambiguous. CDR1 SGHDT and CDR2 YYEEEE come from the germline V gene. Trimming stripped 0 bases from V and 0 bases from J, with 9 bases between. The CDR3 totals 15 residues. CDR3 DNA sequence: TGTGCCAGCAGCTTGGTTCCAGGCTCTAACTATGGCTACACCTTC. It codes for CASSLVPGSNYGYTF.

The chain is built from TRBV9 and TRBJ1-6; a possible D gene is TRBD1 (6 bases). V gave up 3 bases and J gave up 9 bases, with 13 bases separating them. The CDR3 has 14 residues. Per the germline V gene, CDR1 is SGDLS and CDR2 is YYNGEE. CDR3 region: CASSGGRGVSPLHF. The CDR3, as DNA: TGTGCCAGCAGCGGTGGCAGGGGAGTTTCACCCCTCCACTTT.

The chain employs TRBV7-6 and TRBJ2-2, with 8 bases fitting TRBD1. The CDR3 is made up of 16 amino acids. Germline loops: CDR1 SGHVS, CDR2 FNYEAQ. V was clipped by 4 bases and J by 5 bases; unmatched bases: 9. This CDR3 is CASSSRTGSSTGELFF. Here the CDR3 DNA reads TGTGCCAGCAGCTCAAGGACAGGGTCTTCTACCGGGGAGCTGTTTTTT. The variable domain in full, completed from reference TRBV7-6 and TRBJ2-2, reads GAGVSQSPRYKVTKRGQDVALRCDPISGHVSLYWYRQALGQGPEFLTYFNYEAQQDKSGLPNDRFSAERPEGSISTLTIQRTEQRDSAMYRCASSSRTGSSTGELFFGEGSRLTVL.

This clone has just one count. The chain links TRBV25-1 to TRBJ2-5, with 10 positions matching TRBD2. V lost 5 bases and J lost 8; bases outside the gene matches: 8. Germline V CDR1 and CDR2: MGHDK, SYGVNS. The CDR3 extends over 14 amino acids. This chain's CDR3 is CASSPGSGGGTQYF. DNA of the CDR3: TGTGCCAGCAGTCCTGGGAGCGGGGGGGGTACCCAGTACTTC.

This clone occurred once. J is TRBJ2-7 and V is TRBV2; 10 positions agree with TRBD2. Trimming took 3 bases from V and 5 from J; bases not matched to a gene: 10. Germline values: CDR1 SNHLY, CDR2 FYNNEI. This CDR3 region has 16 residues. The CDR3 sequence is CASSEAWIAGGNEQYF. CDR3 coding DNA: TGTGCCAGCAGTGAGGCTTGGATAGCGGGAGGCAACGAGCAGTACTTC.

This chain connects TRBV30 to TRBJ2-3; 7 nucleotides align to TRBD1. J lost 6 bases, V lost 2 bases, and 8 bases had no gene match. The CDR3 totals 14 residues. Germline V gene data show CDR1 as GTSNPN and CDR2 as SVGIG (reference sequence). In nucleotides, the CDR3 is TGTGCCTGGAGTAAATTTACAGGGGCGGATACGCAGTATTTT. It encodes CAWSKFTGADTQYF.